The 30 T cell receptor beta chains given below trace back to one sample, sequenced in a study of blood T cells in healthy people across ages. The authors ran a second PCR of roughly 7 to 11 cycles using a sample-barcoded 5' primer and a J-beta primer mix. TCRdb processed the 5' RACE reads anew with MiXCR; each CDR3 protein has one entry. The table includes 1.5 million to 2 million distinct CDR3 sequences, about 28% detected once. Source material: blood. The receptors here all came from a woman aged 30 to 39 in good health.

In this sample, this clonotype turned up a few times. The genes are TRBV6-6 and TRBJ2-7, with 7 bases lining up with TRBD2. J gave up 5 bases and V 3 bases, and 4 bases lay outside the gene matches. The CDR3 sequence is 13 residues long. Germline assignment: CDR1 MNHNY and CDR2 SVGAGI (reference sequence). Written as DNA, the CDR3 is TGTGCCAGCAGTTATCCTAGCGGAGACGAGCAGTACTTC. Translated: CASSYPSGDEQYF.

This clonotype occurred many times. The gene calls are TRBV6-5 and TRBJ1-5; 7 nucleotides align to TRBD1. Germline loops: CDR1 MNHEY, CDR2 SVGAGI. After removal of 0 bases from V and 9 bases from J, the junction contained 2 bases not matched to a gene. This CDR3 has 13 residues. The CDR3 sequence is CASSYSRDRPQHF. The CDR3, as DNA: TGTGCCAGCAGTTACTCGCGGGACAGGCCCCAGCATTTT.

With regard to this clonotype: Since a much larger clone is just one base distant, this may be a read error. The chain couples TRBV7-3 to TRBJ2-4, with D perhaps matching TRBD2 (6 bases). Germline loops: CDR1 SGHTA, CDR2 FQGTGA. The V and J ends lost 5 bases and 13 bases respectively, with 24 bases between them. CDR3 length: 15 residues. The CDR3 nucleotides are TGTGCCAGCAGCCCCTCTAGCGTCTCCTACAATGAGCAGTACTTC. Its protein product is CASSPSSVSYNEQYF.

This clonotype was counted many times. CDR3 in amino acids: CSASGGSGTYNEQFF. The CDR3 nucleotides read TGCAGTGCTAGTGGTGGTAGCGGGACCTACAATGAGCAGTTCTTC. V gene TRBV20-1 combines with J gene TRBJ2-1; 8 bases map to TRBD2. V was clipped by 3 bases and J by 2 bases; unmatched bases: 6. The CDR3 loop spans 15 amino acids. In germline, CDR1 is DFQATT, CDR2 SNEGSKA (reference sequence).

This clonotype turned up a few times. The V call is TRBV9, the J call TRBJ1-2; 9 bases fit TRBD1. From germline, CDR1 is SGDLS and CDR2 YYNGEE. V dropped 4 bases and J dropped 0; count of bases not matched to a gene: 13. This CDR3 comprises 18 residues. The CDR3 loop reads CASSSQAGQGHTNYGYTF. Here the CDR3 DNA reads TGTGCCAGCAGCTCCCAAGCAGGACAGGGGCATACTAACTATGGCTACACCTTC.

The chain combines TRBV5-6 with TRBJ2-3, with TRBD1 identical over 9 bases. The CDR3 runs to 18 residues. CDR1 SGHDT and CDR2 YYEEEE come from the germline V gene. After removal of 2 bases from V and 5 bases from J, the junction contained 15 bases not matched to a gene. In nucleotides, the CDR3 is TGTGCCAGCAGCTTTTCTTCCGGGACAGGGAAGGAGATAGATACGCAGTATTTT. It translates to CASSFSSGTGKEIDTQYF.

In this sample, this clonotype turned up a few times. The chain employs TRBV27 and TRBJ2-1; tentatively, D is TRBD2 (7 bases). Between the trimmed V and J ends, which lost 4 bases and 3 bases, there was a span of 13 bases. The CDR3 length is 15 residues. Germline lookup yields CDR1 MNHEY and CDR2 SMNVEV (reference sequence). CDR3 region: CASSYLGGLYNEQFF. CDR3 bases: TGTGCCAGCAGTTACCTGGGGGGGCTCTACAATGAGCAGTTCTTC.

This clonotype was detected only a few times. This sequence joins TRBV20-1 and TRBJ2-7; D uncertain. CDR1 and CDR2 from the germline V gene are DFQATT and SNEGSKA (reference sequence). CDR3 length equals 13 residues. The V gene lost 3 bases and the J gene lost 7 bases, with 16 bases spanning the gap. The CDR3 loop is CSASAPRTSEQYF. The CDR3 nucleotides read TGCAGTGCTAGTGCTCCCCGGACGAGTGAGCAGTACTTC.

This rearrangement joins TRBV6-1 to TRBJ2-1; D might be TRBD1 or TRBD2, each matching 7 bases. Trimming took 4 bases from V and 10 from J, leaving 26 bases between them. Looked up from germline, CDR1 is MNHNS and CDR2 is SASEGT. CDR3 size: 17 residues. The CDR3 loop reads CASSGPRGGARGYEQFF. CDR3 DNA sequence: TGTGCCAGCAGTGGACCCAGGGGGGGCGCGAGGGGCTACGAGCAGTTCTTC.

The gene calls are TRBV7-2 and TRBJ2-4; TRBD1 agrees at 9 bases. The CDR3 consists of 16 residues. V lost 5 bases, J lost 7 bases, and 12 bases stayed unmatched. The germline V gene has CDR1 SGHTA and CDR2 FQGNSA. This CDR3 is CASSPRGQGPGNIQYF. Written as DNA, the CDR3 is TGTGCCAGCAGCCCCCGAGGACAGGGGCCTGGGAACATTCAGTACTTC. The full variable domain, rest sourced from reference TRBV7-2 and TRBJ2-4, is GAGVSQSPSNKVTEKGKDVELRCDPISGHTALYWYRQSLGQGLEFLIYFQGNSAPDKSGLPSDRFSAERTGGSVSTLTIQRTQQEDSAVYLCASSPRGQGPGNIQYFGAGTRLSVL.

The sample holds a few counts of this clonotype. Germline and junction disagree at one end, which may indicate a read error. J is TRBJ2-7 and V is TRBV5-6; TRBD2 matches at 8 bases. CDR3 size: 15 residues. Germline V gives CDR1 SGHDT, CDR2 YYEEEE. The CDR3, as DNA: TGTGCCAGCAGCCGGGAGGGAGGGTCCTCCTACGGGCAGTACTTC. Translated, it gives CASSREGGSSYGQYF.

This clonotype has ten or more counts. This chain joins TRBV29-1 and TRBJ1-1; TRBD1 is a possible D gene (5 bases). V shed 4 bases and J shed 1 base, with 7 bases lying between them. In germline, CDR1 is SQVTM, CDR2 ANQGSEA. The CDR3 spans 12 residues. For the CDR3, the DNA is TGCAGCGTTGTCACAGGGAACACTGAAGCTTTCTTT. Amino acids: CSVVTGNTEAFF.

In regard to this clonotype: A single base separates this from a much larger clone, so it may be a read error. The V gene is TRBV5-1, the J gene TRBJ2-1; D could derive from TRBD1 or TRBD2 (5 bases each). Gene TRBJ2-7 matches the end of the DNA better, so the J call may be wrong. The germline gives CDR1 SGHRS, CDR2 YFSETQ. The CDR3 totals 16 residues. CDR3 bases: TGCGCCAGCAGCTTGGGAGGGACGGTCTCCTACAATGAGCAGTACTTC. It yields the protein CASSLGGTVSYNEQYF.

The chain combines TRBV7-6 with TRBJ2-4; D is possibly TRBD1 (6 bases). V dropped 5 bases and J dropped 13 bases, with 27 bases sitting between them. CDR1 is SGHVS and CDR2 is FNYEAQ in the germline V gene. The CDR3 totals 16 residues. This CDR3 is CASSPPLSGVYNEQYF. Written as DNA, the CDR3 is TGTGCCAGCAGCCCCCCCCTGTCAGGGGTCTACAATGAGCAGTACTTC.

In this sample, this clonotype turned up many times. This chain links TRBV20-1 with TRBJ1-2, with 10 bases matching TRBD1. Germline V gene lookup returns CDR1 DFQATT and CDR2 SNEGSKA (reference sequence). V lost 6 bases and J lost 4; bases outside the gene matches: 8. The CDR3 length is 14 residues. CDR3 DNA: TGCAGTGCCGGGGACAGGGGATACGGCTATGGCTACACCTTC. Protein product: CSAGDRGYGYGYTF.

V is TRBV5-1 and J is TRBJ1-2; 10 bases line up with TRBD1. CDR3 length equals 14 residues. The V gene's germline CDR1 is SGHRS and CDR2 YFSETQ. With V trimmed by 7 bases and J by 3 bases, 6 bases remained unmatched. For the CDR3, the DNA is TGCGCCAGCGGACGGGACAGGGGTGACTATGGCTACACCTTC. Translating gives CASGRDRGDYGYTF.

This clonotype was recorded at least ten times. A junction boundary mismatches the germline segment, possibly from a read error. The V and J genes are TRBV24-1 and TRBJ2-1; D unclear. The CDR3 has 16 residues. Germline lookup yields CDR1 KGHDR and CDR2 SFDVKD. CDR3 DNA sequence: TGTGCCACCAGTGTTTCAGGAAGATTGATCCCCAATGGGCAGTTCTTC. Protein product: CATSVSGRLIPNGQFF.

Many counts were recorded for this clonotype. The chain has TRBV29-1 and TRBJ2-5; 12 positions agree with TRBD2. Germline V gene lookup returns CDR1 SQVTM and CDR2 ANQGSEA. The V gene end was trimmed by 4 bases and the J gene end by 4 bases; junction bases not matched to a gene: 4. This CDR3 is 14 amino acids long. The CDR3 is CSVGPSGRAETQYF. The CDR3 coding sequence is TGCAGCGTTGGGCCTAGCGGGAGGGCAGAGACCCAGTACTTC.

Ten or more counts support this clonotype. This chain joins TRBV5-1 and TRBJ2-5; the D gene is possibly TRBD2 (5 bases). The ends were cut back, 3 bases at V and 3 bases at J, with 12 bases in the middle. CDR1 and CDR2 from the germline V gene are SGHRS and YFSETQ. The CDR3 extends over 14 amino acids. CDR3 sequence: CASSSVAGEETQYF. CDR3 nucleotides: TGCGCCAGCAGCTCAGTGGCGGGCGAAGAGACCCAGTACTTC. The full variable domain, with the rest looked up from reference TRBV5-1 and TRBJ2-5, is KAGVTQTPRYLIKTRGQQVTLSCSPISGHRSVSWYQQTPGQGLQFLFEYFSETQRNKGNFPGRFSGRQFSNSRSEMNVSTLELGDSALYLCASSSVAGEETQYFGPGTRLLVL.

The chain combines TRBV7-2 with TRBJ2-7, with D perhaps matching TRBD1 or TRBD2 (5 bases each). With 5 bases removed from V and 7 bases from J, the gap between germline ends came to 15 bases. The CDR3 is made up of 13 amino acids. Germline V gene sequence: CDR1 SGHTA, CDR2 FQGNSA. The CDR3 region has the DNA TGTGCCAGCAGCCCGGGGACGTATTGGGAGCAGTACTTC. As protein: CASSPGTYWEQYF.

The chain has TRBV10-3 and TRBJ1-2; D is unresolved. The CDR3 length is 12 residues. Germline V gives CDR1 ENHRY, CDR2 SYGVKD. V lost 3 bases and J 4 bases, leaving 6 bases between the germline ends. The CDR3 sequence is CAISDSRYGYTF. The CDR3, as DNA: TGTGCCATCAGTGACAGCCGCTATGGCTACACCTTC.

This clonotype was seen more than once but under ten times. CDR3 in DNA: TGTGCCAGCAGCTCCGTCTCGTACAGGGGCGAGCAGTACTTC. Its protein is CASSSVSYRGEQYF. The rearrangement joins TRBV7-9 to TRBJ2-5; 7 nucleotides line up with TRBD1. The J call is doubtful: the DNA matches TRBJ2-7 better. The length of the CDR3 is 14 residues. Looked up from germline, CDR1 is SEHNR and CDR2 is FQNEAQ (reference sequence).

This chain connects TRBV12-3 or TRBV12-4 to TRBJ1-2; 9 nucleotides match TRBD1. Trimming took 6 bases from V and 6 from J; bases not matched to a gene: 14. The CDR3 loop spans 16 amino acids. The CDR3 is CASSTYPGQGKDGYTF. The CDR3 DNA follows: TGTGCCAGCAGCACCTACCCGGGACAGGGAAAAGATGGCTACACCTTC.

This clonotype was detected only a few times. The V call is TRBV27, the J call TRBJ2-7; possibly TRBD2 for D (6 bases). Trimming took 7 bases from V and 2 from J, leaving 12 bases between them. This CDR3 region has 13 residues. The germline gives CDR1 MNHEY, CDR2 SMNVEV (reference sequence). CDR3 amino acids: CASKGTSTYEQYF. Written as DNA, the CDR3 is TGTGCCAGCAAGGGGACTTCCACCTACGAGCAGTACTTC.

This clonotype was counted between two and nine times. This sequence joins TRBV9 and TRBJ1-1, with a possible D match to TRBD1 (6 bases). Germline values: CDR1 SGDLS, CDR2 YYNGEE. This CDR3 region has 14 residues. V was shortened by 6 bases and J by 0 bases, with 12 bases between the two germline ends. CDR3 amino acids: CASTTGSMNTEAFF. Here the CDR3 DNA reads TGTGCCAGCACCACAGGGTCGATGAACACTGAAGCTTTCTTT.

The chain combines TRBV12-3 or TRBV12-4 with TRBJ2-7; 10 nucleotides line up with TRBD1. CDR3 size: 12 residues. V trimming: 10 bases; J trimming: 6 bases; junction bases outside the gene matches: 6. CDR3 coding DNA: TGTGCCACCGGACAGGGGGTTACCGAGCAGTACTTC. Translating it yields CATGQGVTEQYF.

The CDR3 loop reads CASSRTSGDYAGQYF. CDR3 DNA sequence: TGTGCCAGCAGCCGCACTAGCGGGGACTACGCGGGGCAGTACTTC. The chain employs TRBV7-6 and TRBJ2-5; 10 nucleotides line up with TRBD2. The CDR3 covers 15 residues. Germline CDR1 is SGHVS and CDR2 is FNYEAQ. V lost 5 bases to trimming and J lost 11 bases; unmatched junction nucleotides: 14.

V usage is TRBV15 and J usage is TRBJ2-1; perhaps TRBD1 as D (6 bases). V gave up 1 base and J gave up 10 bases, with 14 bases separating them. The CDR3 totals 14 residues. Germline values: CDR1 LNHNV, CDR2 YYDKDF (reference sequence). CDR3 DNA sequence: TGTGCCACCAGCAGAGGGACAGTATCCTACGAGCAGTTCTTC. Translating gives CATSRGTVSYEQFF.

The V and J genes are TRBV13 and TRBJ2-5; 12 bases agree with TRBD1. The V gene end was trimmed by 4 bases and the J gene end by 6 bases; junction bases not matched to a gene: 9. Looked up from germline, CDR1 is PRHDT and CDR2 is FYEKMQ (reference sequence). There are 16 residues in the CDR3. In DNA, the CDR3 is TGTGCCAGCAGCTCCCCCGGGACAGGGGGCGGGAAGACCCAGTACTTC. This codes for CASSSPGTGGGKTQYF.

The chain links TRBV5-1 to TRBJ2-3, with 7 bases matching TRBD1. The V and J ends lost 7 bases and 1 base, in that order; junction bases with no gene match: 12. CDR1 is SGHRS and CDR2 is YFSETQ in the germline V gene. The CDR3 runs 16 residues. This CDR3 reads CASGRRQGSGTDTQYF. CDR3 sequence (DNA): TGCGCCAGCGGCCGGCGACAGGGTTCGGGCACAGATACGCAGTATTTT.